This T cell receptor beta chain was observed in a study of PD-L1 blockade in urothelial cancer. On the study more broadly: About 90% of the roughly 30 patients were men who had bladder-origin urothelial cancer. Blood analysis took place 3 weeks (second dose) and 6 weeks after treatment start. Median blood clonality was roughly 0.087, with tens of thousands of unique TCRs. Previous chemotherapy exposure amounted to 0 to 3 regimens for patients.

TCRdb's table, derived via immunoSEQ multiplex PCR, lists solely in-frame clones and lacks some. The table shows approximately 83,000 clones, with around four fifths occurring only once. Trimming left V 0 bases short and J 4 bases short, with 13 bases between. Germline loops: CDR1 MGHRA, CDR2 YSYEKL. CDR3 length equals 15 residues. Time point denoted: peripheral blood 6 weeks after treatment start. The chain joins TRBV4-1 to TRBJ2-7; D ambiguous. The material sequenced was PBMCs, taken around atezolizumab (anti-PD-L1) treatment. This sequence originates from a man aged 65 to 79 with urothelial cancer. The CDR3 reads CASSQDGEESYEQYF. In DNA form, the CDR3 reads TGCGCCAGCAGCCAAGATGGAGAGGAGTCGTACGAGCAGTACTTC.